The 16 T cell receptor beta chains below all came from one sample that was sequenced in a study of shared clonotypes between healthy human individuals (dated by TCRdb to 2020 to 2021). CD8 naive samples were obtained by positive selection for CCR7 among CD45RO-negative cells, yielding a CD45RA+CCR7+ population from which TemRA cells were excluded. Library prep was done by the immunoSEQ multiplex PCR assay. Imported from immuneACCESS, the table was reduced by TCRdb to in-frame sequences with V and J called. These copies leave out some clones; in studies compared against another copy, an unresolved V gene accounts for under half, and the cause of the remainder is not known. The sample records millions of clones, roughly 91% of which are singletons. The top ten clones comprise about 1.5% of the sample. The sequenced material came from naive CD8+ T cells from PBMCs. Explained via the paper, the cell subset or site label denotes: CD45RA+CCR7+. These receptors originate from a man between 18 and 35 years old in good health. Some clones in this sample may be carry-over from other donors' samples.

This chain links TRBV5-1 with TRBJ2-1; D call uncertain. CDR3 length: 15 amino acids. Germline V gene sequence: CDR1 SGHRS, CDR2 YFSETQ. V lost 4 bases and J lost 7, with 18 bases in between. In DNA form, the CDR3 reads TGCGCCAGCAGCCCTGGGTGGTGGGAAGATAATGAGCAGTTCTTC. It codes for CASSPGWWEDNEQFF.

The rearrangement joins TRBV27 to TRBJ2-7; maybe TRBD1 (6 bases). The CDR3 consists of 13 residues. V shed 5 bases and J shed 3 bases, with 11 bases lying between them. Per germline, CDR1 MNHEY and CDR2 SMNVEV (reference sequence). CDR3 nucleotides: TGTGCCAGCAGTCCCGGACAGAACTACGAGCAGTACTTC. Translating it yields CASSPGQNYEQYF.

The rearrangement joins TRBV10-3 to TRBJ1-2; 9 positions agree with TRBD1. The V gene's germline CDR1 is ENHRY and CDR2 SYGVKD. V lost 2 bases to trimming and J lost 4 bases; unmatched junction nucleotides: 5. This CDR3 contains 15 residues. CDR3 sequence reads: CAISEEGTGPYGYTF. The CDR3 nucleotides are TGTGCCATCAGTGAGGAGGGGACAGGGCCCTATGGCTACACCTTC.

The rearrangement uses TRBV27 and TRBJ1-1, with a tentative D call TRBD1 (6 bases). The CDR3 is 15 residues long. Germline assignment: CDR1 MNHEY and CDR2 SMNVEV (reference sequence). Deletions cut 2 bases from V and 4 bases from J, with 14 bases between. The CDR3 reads CASSLRYRDPTEAFF. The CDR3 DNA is TGTGCCAGCAGTTTAAGATACAGGGATCCCACTGAAGCTTTCTTT.

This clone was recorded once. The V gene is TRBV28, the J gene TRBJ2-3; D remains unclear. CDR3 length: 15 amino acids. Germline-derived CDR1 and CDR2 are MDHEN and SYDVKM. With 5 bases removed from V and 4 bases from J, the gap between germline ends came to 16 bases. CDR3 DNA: TGTGCCAGCAGTCCCCTAGGCCCCCGGGCAGATACGCAGTATTTT. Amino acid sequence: CASSPLGPRADTQYF.

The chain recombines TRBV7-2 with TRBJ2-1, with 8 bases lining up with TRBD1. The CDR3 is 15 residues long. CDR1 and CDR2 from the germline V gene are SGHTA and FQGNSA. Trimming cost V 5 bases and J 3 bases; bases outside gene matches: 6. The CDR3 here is CASSAGTGYYNEQFF. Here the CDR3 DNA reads TGTGCCAGCAGCGCCGGGACAGGCTACTACAATGAGCAGTTCTTC.

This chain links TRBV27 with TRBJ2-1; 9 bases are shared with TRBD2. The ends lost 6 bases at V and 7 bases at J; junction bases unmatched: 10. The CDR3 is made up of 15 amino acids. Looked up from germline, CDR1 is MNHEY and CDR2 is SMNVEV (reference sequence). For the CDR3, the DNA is TGTGCCAGCAGATACATAGCGGGAGTATGGAATGAGCAGTTCTTC. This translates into CASRYIAGVWNEQFF.

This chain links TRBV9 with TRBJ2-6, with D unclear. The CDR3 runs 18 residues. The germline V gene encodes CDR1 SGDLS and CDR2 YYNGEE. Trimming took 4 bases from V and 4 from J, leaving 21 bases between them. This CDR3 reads CASSPSTVRSIGANVLTF. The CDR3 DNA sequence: TGTGCCAGCAGCCCTTCTACGGTCAGGTCCATAGGGGCCAACGTCCTGACTTTC.

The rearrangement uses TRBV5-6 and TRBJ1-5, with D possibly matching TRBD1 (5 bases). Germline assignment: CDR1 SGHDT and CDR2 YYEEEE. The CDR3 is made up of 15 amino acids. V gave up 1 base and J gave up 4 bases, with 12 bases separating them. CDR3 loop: CASSLRRAPNQPQHF. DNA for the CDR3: TGTGCCAGCAGCTTGCGCAGGGCCCCAAATCAGCCCCAGCATTTT. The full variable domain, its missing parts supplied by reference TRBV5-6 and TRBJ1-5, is DAGVTQSPTHLIKTRGQQVTLRCSPKSGHDTVSWYQQALGQGPQFIFQYYEEEERQRGNFPDRFSGHQFPNYSSELNVNALLLGDSALYLCASSLRRAPNQPQHFGDGTRLSIL.

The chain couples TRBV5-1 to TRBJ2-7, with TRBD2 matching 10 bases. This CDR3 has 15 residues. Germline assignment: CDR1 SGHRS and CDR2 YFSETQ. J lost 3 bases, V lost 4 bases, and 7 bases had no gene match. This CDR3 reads CASSPKTSGYYEQYF. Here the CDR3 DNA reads TGCGCCAGCAGCCCGAAGACTAGCGGGTACTACGAGCAGTACTTC.

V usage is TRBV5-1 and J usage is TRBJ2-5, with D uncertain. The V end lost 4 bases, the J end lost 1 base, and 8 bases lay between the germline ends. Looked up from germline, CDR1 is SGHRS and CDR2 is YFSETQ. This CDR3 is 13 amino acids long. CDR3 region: CASSPLAQETQYF. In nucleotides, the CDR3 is TGCGCCAGCAGCCCCCTCGCCCAAGAGACCCAGTACTTC.

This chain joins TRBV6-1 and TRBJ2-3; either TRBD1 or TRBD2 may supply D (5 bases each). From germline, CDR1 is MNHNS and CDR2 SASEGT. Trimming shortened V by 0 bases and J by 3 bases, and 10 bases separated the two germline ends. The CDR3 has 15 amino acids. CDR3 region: CASSEARAGTDTQYF. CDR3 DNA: TGTGCCAGCAGTGAAGCGCGGGCAGGGACAGATACGCAGTATTTT.

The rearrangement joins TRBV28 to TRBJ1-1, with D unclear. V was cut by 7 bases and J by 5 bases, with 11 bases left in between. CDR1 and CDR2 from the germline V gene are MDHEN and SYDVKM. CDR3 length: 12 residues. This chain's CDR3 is CASNFRQTEAFF. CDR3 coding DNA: TGTGCCAGCAATTTTCGGCAGACTGAAGCTTTCTTT.

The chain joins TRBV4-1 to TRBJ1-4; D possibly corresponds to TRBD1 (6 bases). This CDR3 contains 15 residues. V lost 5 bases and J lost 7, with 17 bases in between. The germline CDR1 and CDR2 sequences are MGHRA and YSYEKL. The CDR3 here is CASSRRQALSEKLFF. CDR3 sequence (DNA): TGCGCCAGCAGCAGACGACAGGCTCTGAGTGAAAAACTGTTTTTT.

The CDR3 region has the DNA TGTGCCAGCAGCCAAGAATGGAGACAGCAAGTCCGAGTCTACTTC. Protein product: CASSQEWRQQVRVYF. The V call is TRBV14, the J call TRBJ2-7; D is perhaps TRBD1 (5 bases). This CDR3 spans 15 amino acids. Per germline, CDR1 SGHDN and CDR2 FVKESK. The germline V and J ends were trimmed by 0 bases and 13 bases, with 22 bases remaining between them. Full variable domain (outside the CDR3, taken from reference TRBV14 and TRBJ2-7): EAGVTQFPSHSVIEKGQTVTLRCDPISGHDNLYWYRRVMGKEIKFLLHFVKESKQDESGMPNNRFLAERTGGTYSTLKVQPAELEDSGVYFCASSQEWRQQVRVYFGPGTRLTVT.

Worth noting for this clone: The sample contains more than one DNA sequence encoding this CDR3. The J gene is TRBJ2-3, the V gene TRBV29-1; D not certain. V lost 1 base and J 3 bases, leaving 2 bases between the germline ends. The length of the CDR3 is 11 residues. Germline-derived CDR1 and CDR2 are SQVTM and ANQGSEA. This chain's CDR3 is CSVEVTDTQYF. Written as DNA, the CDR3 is TGCAGCGTTGAAGTGACAGATACGCAGTATTTT.